This T cell receptor beta chain derives from a study of blood T cell repertoires in COVID-19. Whole-study context: The United States, Italy and Spain supplied acute and convalescent COVID-19 samples. T cells, B-cell-depleted T cells, or PBMCs supplied cDNA or gDNA.

V dropped 5 bases and J dropped 4; count of bases not matched to a gene: 7. CDR1 is SGHNT, CDR2 YENEEA, per germline. This CDR3 comprises 15 residues. As handled by the study authors: Using reference gene primer amplification, nucleated cell counts were estimated. Generated by immunoSEQ multiplex PCR, the TCRdb table keeps only in-frame clones and is missing some. From that table come the V and J calls and clone size; the DNA was used to work out D and trimming. Here the sample spans some 250,000 clones, 84% being singletons. The receptor was isolated from a man between 60 and 75 years old with acute or convalescent COVID-19. The V gene is TRBV11-3, the J gene TRBJ2-7; 11 bases line up with TRBD1. Sequenced material: peripheral blood. The CDR3 spells CASSGGTGGGYEQYF. The CDR3 nucleotides are TGTGCCAGCAGCGGAGGGACAGGGGGAGGGTACGAGCAGTACTTC.